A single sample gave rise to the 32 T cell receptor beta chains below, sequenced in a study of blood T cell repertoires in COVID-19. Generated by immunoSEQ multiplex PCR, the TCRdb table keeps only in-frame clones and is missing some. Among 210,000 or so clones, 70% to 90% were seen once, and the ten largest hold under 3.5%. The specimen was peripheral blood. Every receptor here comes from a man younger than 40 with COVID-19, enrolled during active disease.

CDR3 region: CASSPLPRGFGNTIYF. The CDR3 bases are TGTGCCAGCAGCCCCCTACCCAGGGGCTTCGGAAACACCATATATTTT. The chain employs TRBV7-2 and TRBJ1-3; a possible D gene is TRBD1 (6 bases). The ends were cut back, 5 bases at V and 4 bases at J, with 18 bases in the middle. CDR1 is SGHTA and CDR2 is FQGNSA in the germline V gene. The CDR3 has 16 residues.

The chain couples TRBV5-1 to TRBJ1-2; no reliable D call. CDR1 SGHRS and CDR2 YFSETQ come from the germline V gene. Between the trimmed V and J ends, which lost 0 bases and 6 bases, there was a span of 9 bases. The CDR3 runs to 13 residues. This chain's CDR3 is CASSLAPGNGYTF. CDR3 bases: TGCGCCAGCAGCTTGGCCCCCGGGAATGGCTACACCTTC.

CDR3: CASSPPPRLVTEAFF. The CDR3 DNA follows: TGTGCCAGCAGCCCGCCGCCGCGTTTGGTGACTGAAGCTTTCTTT. V gene TRBV5-5 combines with J gene TRBJ1-1; D call uncertain. This CDR3 comprises 15 residues. CDR1 is SGHKS and CDR2 is YYEKEE in the germline V gene (reference sequence). V lost 4 bases and J 5 bases, leaving 18 bases between the germline ends.

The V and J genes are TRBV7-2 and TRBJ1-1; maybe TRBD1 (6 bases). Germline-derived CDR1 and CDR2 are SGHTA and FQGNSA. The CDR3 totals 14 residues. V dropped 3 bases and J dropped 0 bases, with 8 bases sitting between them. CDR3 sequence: CASSFAGVNTEAFF. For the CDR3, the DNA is TGTGCCAGCAGCTTCGCAGGGGTGAACACTGAAGCTTTCTTT.

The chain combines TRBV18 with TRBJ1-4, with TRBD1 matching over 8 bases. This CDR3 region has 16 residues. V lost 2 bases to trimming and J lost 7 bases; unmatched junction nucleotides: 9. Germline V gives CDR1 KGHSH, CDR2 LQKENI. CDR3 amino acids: CASSPSQTGGREKLFF. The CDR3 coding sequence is TGTGCCAGCTCACCATCCCAAACAGGGGGTCGTGAAAAACTGTTTTTT.

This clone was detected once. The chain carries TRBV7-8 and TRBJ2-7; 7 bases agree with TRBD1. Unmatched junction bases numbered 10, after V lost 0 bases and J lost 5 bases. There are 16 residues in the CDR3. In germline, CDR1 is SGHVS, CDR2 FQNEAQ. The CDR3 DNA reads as TGTGCCAGCAGCTTAGCGCTTTATAGGGGGCCCAACGAGCAGTACTTC. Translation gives CASSLALYRGPNEQYF.

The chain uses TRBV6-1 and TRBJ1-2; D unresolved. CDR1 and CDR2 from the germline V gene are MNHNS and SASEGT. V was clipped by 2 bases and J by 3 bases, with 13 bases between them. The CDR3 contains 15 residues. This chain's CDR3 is CASSEIPPRDYGYTF. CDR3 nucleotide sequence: TGTGCCAGCAGTGAAATTCCCCCCCGGGACTATGGCTACACCTTC.

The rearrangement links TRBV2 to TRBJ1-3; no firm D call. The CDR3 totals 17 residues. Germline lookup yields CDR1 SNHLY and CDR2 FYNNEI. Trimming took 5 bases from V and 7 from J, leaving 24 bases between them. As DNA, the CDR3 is TGTGCCAGCAGTCCCAGCTTGACAAGACGCAGCGGTAACACCATATATTTT. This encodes CASSPSLTRRSGNTIYF.

The CDR3 nucleotides are TGTGCCAGCAGTTACTCCCCAAGGGAACCGGGACAGAGTGAAGCTTTCTTT. It specifies CASSYSPREPGQSEAFF. The chain combines TRBV6-2 or TRBV6-3 with TRBJ1-1; 7 bases agree with TRBD1. This CDR3 contains 17 residues. Germline V gives CDR1 MNHEY, CDR2 SVGEGT. V shed 0 bases and J 7 bases; nucleotides not matched to a gene: 14.

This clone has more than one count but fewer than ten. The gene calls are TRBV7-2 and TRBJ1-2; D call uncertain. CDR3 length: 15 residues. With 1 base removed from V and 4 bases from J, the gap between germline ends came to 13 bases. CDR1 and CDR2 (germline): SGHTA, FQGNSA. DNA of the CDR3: TGTGCCAGCAGCTTAGAGGGAGTTCTAGGCTATGGCTACACCTTC. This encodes CASSLEGVLGYGYTF. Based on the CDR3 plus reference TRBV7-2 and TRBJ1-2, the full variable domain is GAGVSQSPSNKVTEKGKDVELRCDPISGHTALYWYRQSLGQGLEFLIYFQGNSAPDKSGLPSDRFSAERTGGSVSTLTIQRTQQEDSAVYLCASSLEGVLGYGYTFGSGTRLTVV.

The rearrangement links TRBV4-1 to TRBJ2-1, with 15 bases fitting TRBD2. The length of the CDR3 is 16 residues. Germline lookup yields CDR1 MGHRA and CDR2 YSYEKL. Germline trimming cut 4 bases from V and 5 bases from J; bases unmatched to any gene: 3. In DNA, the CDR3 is TGCGCCAGCAGCCGGACTAGCGGGGGGGCCGACAATGAGCAGTTCTTC. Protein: CASSRTSGGADNEQFF.

CDR3 sequence reads: CASSVATSGGLAGPDTQYF. Here the CDR3 DNA reads TGTGCCAGCAGCGTAGCTACCTCGGGGGGGCTAGCGGGACCAGATACGCAGTATTTT. This chain joins TRBV9 and TRBJ2-3, with 9 bases fitting TRBD2. The length of the CDR3 is 19 residues. The trim removed 0 bases at V and 4 bases at J, leaving 15 bases unmatched. The germline CDR1 and CDR2 sequences are SGDLS and YYNGEE.

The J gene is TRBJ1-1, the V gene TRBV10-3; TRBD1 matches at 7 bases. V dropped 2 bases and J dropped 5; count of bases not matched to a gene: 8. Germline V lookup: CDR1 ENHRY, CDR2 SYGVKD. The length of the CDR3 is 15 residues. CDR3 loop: CAISELPEGATEAFF. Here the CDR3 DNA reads TGTGCCATCAGTGAGCTTCCGGAGGGGGCTACTGAAGCTTTCTTT.

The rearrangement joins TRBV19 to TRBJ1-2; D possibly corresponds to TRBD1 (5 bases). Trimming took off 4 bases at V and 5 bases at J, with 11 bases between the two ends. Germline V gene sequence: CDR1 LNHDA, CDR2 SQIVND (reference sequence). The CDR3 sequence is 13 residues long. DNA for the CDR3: TGTGCCAGTAGTACTAGGGGATTATATGGCTACACCTTC. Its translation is CASSTRGLYGYTF.

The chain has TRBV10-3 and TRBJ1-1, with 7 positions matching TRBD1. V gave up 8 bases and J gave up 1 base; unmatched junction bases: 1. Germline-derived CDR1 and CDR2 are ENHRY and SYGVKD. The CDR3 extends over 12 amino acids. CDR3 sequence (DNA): TGTGCCATCCGGACAGGGAACACTGAAGCTTTCTTT. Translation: CAIRTGNTEAFF.

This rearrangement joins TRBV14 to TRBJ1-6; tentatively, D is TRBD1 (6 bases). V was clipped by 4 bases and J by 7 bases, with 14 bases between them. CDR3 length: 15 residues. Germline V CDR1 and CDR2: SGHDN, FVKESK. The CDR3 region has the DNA TGTGCCAGCAGCCCGCGGGGGCAGGGGAATTCACCCCTCCACTTT. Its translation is CASSPRGQGNSPLHF.

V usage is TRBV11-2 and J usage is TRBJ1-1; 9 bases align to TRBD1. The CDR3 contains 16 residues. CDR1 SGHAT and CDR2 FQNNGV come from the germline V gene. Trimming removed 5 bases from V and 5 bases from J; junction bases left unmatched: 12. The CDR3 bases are TGTGCCAGCAGCCCCGGGACAGGGTTGGGGCGGACTGAAGCTTTCTTT. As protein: CASSPGTGLGRTEAFF.

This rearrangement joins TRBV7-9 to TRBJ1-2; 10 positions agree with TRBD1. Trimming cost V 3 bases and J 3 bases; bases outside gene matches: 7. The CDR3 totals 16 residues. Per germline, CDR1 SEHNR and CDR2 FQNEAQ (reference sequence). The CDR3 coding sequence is TGTGCCAGCAGCTTCCTTCCCGGACAGGGGGACTATGGCTACACCTTC. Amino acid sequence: CASSFLPGQGDYGYTF.

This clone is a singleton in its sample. CDR3 coding DNA: TGTGCCAGCAGTTTATCCGCCCTCGGGACAACTGAAGCTTTCTTT. Protein sequence: CASSLSALGTTEAFF. The chain has TRBV6-5 and TRBJ1-1; a possible D gene is TRBD1 (6 bases). Trimming left V 4 bases short and J 5 bases short, with 17 bases between. The V gene's germline CDR1 is MNHEY and CDR2 SVGAGI. CDR3 length equals 15 residues.

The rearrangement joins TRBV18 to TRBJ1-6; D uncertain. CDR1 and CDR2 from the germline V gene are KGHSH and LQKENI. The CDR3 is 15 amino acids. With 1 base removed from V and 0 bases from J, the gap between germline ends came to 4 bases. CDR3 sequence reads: CASSPQSSYNSPLHF. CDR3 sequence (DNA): TGTGCCAGCTCACCACAGAGCTCCTATAATTCACCCCTCCACTTT.

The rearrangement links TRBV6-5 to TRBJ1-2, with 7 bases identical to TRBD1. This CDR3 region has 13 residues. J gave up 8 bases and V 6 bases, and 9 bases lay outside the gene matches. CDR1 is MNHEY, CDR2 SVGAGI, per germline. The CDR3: CASSPGTAQGYTF. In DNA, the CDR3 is TGTGCCAGCAGCCCCGGGACAGCACAGGGCTACACCTTC.

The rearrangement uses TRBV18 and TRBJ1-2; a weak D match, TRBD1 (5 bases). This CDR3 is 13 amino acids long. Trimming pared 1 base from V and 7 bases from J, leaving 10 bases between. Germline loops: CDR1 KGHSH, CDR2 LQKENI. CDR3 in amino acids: CASSPRGEIGYTF. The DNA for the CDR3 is TGTGCCAGCTCACCACGGGGGGAAATTGGCTACACCTTC.

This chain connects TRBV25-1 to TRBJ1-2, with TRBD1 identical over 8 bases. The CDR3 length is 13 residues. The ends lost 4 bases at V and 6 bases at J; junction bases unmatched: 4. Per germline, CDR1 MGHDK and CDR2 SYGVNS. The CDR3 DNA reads TGTGCCAGCAGTGGGGTCAGGGGGCATGGCTACACCTTC. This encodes CASSGVRGHGYTF.

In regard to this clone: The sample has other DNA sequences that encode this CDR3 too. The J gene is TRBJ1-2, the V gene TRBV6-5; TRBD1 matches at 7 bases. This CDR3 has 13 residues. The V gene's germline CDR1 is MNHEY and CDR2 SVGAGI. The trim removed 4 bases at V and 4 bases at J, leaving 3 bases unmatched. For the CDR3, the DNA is TGTGCCAGCAGTTTAGGACAGGCCTATGGCTACACCTTC. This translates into CASSLGQAYGYTF.

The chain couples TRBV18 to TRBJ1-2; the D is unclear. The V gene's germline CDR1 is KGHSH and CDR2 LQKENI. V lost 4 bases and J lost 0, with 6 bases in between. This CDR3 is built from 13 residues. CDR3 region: CASSQGANYGYTF. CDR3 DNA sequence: TGTGCCAGCTCACAGGGAGCTAACTATGGCTACACCTTC. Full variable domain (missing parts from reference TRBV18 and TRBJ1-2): NAGVMQNPRHLVRRRGQEARLRCSPMKGHSHVYWYRQLPEEGLKFMVYLQKENIIDESGMPKERFSAEFPKEGPSILRIQQVVRGDSAAYFCASSQGANYGYTFGSGTRLTVV.

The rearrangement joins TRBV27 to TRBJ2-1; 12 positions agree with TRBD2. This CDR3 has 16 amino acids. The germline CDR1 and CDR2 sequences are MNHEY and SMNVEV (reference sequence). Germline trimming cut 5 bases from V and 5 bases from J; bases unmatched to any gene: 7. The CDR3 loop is CASSRQLAGGNNEQFF. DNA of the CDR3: TGTGCCAGCAGTCGCCAACTAGCGGGAGGAAACAATGAGCAGTTCTTC.

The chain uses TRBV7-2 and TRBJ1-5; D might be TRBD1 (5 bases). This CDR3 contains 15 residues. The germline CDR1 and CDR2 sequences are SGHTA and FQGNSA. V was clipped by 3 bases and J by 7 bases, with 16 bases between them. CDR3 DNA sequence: TGTGCCAGCAGCTTTTGGGCAGGGTTCGGGCAGCCCCAGCATTTT. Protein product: CASSFWAGFGQPQHF. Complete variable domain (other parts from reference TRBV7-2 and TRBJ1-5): GAGVSQSPSNKVTEKGKDVELRCDPISGHTALYWYRQSLGQGLEFLIYFQGNSAPDKSGLPSDRFSAERTGGSVSTLTIQRTQQEDSAVYLCASSFWAGFGQPQHFGDGTRLSIL.

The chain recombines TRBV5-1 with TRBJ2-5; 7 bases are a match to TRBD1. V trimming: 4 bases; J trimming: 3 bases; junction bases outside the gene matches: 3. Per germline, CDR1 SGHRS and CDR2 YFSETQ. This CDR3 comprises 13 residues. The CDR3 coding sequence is TGCGCCAGCAGCCATACAGGGGAAGAGACCCAGTACTTC. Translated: CASSHTGEETQYF.

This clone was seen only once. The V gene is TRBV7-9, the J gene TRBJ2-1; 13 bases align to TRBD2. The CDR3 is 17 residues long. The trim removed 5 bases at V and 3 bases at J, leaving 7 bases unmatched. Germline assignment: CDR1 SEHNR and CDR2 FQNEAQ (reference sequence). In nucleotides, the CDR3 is TGTGCCAGCAGCGATCCGGGACTAGCGGGGTTCTACAATGAGCAGTTCTTC. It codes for CASSDPGLAGFYNEQFF.

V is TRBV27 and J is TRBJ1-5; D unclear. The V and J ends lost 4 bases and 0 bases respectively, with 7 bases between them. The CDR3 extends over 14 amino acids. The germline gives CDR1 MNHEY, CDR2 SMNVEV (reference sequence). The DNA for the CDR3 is TGTGCCAGCAGTTCAGGATATAGCAATCAGCCCCAGCATTTT. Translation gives CASSSGYSNQPQHF.

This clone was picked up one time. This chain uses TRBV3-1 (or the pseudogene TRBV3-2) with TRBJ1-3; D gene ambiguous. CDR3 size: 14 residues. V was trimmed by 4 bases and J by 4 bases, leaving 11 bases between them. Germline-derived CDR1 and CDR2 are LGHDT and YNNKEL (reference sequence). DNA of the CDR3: TGTGCCAGCAGCCCCCTTAGAGCGGGAAACACCATATATTTT. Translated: CASSPLRAGNTIYF.

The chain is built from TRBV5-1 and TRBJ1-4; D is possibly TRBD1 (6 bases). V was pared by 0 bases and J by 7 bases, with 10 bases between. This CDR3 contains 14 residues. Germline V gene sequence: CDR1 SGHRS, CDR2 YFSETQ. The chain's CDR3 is CASSLGDTSEKLFF. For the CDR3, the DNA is TGCGCCAGCAGCTTGGGGGACACCTCTGAAAAACTGTTTTTT.